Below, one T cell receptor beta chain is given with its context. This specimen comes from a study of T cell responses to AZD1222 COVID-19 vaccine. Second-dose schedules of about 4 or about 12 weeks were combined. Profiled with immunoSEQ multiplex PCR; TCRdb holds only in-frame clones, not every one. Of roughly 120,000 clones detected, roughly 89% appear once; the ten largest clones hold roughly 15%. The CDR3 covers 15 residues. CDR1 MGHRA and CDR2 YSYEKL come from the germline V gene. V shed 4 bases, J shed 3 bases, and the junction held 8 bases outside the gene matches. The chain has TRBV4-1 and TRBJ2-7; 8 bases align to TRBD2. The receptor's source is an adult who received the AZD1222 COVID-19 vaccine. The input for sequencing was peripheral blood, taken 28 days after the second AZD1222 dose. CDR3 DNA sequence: TGCGCCAGCAGCCTAGAAGCGGGAGCGGTCTACGAGCAGTACTTC. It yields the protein CASSLEAGAVYEQYF.